The present T cell receptor (beta chain) was sequenced within a study of blood T cell repertoires in COVID-19. Across the study: Samples taken during acute and convalescent COVID-19 were collected in the United States, Italy and Spain. PBMCs, B-cell-depleted T cells, or T cells provided the cDNA or gDNA that made up the material.

Authors' data handling: Amplifying reference gene primers gave estimates of nucleated cell counts. Some clones are missing from TCRdb's copy, which holds only in-frame ones; the method was immunoSEQ multiplex PCR. Clone size and the V and J calls come from that table; the DNA yielded D and trimming. The sample holds roughly 230,000 clones; approximately 80% are singletons and the top ten take around 6.8%. Germline CDR1 KGHSH, CDR2 LQKENI. With 0 bases clipped from V and 3 bases from J, the junction kept 8 bases outside the gene matches. The CDR3 loop spans 19 amino acids. The sequenced sample was peripheral blood. The clonotype comes from a woman aged 45 to 65 with acute or convalescent COVID-19. The rearrangement links TRBV18 to TRBJ2-2; 12 nucleotides line up with TRBD2. The CDR3 DNA follows: TGTGCCAGCTCACCACCGAGCACTAGCGGGAGGACCGACACCGGGGAGCTGTTTTTT. This codes for CASSPPSTSGRTDTGELFF.